This TCR beta chain appears in the sequencing data of a study of regulatory T cells in long-lasting Graves disease. Study-level points and caveats: Persistent disease exhibited a predilection for TRBV28, TRBJ1-2 and TRBJ2-5. The researchers studied only peripheral blood, not thyroid tissue.

Germline-derived CDR1 and CDR2 are MNHNS and SASEGT. The CDR3 extends over 11 residues, inclusive of both ends. There are many counts of this clonotype. Its specificity is not known. The CDR3 ends on some other residue instead of the conserved phenylalanine or tryptophan, so this is likely a read error. It is unclear where the CDR3 begins or ends on the DNA, so no DNA is shown, and the CDR3 is as TCRdb lists it. CDR3-region Arm-PCR and iRepertoire HTBI primers produced the TCR beta libraries. TCRdb fed the multiplex PCR reads into MiXCR, producing one record per CDR3 protein. The table lists some 430,000 distinct CDR3 sequences, 20% to 25% of them singletons. Sample time point: persistent/refractory GD, antithyroid drugs over 5 years with positive TRAb. Generation of the TCR library employed RNA extracted from PBMCs.

V usage is TRBV6-1 and J usage is TRBJ2-5; TRBD1 is taken as the D call from the table, unchecked against the DNA. Specimen: peripheral blood mononuclear cells (PBMCs), collected when the disease was refractory, from a patient treated with antithyroid drugs. The TCR comes from a female donor with Graves disease. CDR3: CASTGERRTAV.